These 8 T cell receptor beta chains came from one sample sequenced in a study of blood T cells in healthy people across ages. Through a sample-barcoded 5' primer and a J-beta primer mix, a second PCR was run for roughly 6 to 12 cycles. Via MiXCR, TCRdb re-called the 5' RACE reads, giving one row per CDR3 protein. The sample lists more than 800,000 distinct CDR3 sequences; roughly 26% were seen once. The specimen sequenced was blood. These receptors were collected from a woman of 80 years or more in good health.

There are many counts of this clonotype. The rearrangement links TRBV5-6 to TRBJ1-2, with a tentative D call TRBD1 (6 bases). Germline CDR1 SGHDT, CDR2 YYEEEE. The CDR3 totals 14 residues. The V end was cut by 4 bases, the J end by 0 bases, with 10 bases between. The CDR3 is CASSRTVTNYGYTF. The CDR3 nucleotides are TGTGCCAGCAGCCGGACAGTAACTAACTATGGCTACACCTTC.

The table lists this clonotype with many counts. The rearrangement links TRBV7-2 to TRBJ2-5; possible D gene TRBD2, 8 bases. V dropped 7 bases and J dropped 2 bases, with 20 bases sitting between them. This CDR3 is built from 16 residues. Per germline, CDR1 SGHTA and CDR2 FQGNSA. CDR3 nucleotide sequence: TGTGCCAGCACCCGGGGGGGGACAGCTATTCAAGAGACCCAGTACTTC. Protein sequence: CASTRGGTAIQETQYF.

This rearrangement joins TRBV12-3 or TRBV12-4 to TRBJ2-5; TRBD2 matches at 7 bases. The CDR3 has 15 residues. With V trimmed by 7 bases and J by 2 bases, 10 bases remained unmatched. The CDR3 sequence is CASTREGFVQETQYF. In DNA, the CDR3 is TGTGCCAGCACCAGGGAGGGTTTCGTACAAGAGACCCAGTACTTC.

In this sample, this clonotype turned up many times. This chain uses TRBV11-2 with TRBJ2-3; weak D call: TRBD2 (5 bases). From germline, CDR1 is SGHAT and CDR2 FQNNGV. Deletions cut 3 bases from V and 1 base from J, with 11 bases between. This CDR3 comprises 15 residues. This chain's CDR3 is CASSFSVEGTDTQYF. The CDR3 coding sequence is TGTGCCAGCAGCTTTAGCGTGGAAGGCACAGATACGCAGTATTTT.

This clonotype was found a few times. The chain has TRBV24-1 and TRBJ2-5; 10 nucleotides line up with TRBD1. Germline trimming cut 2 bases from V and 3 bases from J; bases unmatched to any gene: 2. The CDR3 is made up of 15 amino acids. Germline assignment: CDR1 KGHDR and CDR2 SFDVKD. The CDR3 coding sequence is TGTGCCACCAGTGATTGGGACAGGGGAGAAGAGACCCAGTACTTC. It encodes CATSDWDRGEETQYF.

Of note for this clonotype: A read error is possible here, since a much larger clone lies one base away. CDR3 sequence: CANSVESKLAGYNEQFF. The CDR3 coding sequence is TGTGCCAACAGCGTAGAGAGTAAACTAGCGGGCTACAATGAGCAGTTCTTC. This chain joins TRBV9 and TRBJ2-1; TRBD2 agrees at 9 bases. The CDR3 contains 17 residues. Germline V gene data show CDR1 as SGDLS and CDR2 as YYNGEE.

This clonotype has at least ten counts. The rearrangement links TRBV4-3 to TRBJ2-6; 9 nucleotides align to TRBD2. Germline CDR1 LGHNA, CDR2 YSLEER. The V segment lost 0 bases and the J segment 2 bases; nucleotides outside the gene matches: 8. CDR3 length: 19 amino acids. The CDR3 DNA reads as TGCGCCAGCAGCCAAGAGCGGTTAGCGGGGGACCCTGGGGCCAACGTCCTGACTTTC. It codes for CASSQERLAGDPGANVLTF.

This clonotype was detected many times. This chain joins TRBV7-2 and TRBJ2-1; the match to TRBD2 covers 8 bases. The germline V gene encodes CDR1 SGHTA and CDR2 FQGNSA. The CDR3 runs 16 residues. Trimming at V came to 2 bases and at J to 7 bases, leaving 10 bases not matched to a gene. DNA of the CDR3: TGTGCCAGCAGCTTATTAGGGAGCGGGGGCCAAAATGAGCAGTTCTTC. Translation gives CASSLLGSGGQNEQFF.